Included here is one TCR beta chain sequence, with context. This entry belongs to a study of control samples from healthy donors and cancer patients. Trimming at V came to 2 bases and at J to 7 bases, leaving 12 bases not matched to a gene. The CDR3 runs 17 residues. CDR1 is MNHEY, CDR2 SVGEGT, per germline. Sequencing was performed with immunoSEQ multiplex PCR; in TCRdb, only in-frame clones are kept and a portion is missing. The data hold 130,000 to 150,000 clones, with 93% observed a single time. The source of this sequence is a man between 18 and 35 years old in good health. Sequencing input: blood. This chain links TRBV6-2 or TRBV6-3 with TRBJ2-1; 9 bases map to TRBD2. This chain's CDR3 is CASSYDAGGPPGNEQFF. The CDR3 DNA follows: TGTGCCAGCAGTTACGATGCGGGAGGGCCGCCCGGTAATGAGCAGTTCTTC.